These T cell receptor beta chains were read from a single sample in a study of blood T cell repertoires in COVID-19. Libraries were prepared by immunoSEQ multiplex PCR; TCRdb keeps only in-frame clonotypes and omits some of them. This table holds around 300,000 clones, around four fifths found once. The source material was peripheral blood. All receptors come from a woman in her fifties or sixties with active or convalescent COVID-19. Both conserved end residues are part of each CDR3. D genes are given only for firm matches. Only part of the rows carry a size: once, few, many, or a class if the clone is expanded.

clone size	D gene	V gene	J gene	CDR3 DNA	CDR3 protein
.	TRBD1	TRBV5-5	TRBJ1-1	TGTGCCAGCAGCTTGGCGGCACAGGGGTTCACTGAAGCTTTCTTT	CASSLAAQGFTEAFF
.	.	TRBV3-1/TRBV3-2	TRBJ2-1	TGTGCCAGCAGCCTCTTGCCTCCCCGGGGGAATGAGCAGTTCTTC	CASSLLPPRGNEQFF
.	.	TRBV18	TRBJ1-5	TGTGCCAGCTCACGGGACAACAATCAGCCCCAGCATTTT	CASSRDNNQPQHF
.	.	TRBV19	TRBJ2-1	TGTGCCAGTAAATTCGAATTTGTCGGGTTCAATGAGCAGTTCTTC	CASKFEFVGFNEQFF
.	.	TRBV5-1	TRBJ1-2	TGCGCCAGCAGCTTGGCTAGGGGCGCAGGACAGTTTGGCTACACCTTC	CASSLARGAGQFGYTF
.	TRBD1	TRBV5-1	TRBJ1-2	TGCGCCAGCAGCTCCGGACAGGCTAGCTATGGCTACACCTTC	CASSSGQASYGYTF
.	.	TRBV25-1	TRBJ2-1	TGTGCCAGCAGGGGGGACTTAGACAATGAGCAGTTCTTC	CASRGDLDNEQFF
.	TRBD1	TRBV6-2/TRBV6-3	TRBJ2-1	TGTGCCAGCAGTTACTCGTCGGAGACAGGGGGCTATCCCAATGAGCAGTTCTTC	CASSYSSETGGYPNEQFF
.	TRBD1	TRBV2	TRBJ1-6	TGTGCCAGCAGCACCGGTCCGGGACAGGGAAATAATTCACCCCTCCACTTT	CASSTGPGQGNNSPLHF
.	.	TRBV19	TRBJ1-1	TGTGCCAGTAGTATAGATCGTCCGGGGGTTTACACTGAAGCTTTCTTT	CASSIDRPGVYTEAFF
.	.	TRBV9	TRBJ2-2	TGTGCCAGCAGCGTAGCTGGGGCTAACACCGGGGAGCTGTTTTTT	CASSVAGANTGELFF
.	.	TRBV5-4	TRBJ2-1	TGTGCCAGCAGTTCTGTTGAGACTATCTACAATGAGCAGTTCTTC	CASSSVETIYNEQFF
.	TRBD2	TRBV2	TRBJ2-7	TGTGCCAGCAGTCTAGGGACTAGCGGGATCTCCTACGAGCAGTACTTC	CASSLGTSGISYEQYF
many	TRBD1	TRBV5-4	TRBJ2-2	TGTGCCAGCAGCTTGTGGACAGGGGTGGGCACCGGGGAGCTGTTTTTT	CASSLWTGVGTGELFF
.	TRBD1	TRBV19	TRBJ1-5	TGTGCCAGTAGGACAGGGGATGATCAGCCCCAGCATTTT	CASRTGDDQPQHF
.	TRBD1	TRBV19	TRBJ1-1	TGTGCCAGTAGTACCCTTTTAGGGACAGGGGGATCCAACACTGAAGCTTTCTTT	CASSTLLGTGGSNTEAFF
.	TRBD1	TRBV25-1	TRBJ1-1	TGTGCCAGCAGTGTAGGACAGGGAACTGAAGCTTTCTTT	CASSVGQGTEAFF
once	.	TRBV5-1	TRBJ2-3	TGCGCCAGCAGCTTGGATCCGGGACTACAGGGCGGAGCCACAGATACGCAGTATTTT	CASSLDPGLQGGATDTQYF
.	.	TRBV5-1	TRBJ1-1	TGCGCCAGCAGCCTCACAGGGCTCACTGAAGCTTTCTTT	CASSLTGLTEAFF
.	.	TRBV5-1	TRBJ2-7	TGCGCCAGCAGCTCTGACAGCTACGAGCAGTACTTC	CASSSDSYEQYF
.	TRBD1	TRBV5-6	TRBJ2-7	TGTGCCAGCAGCCCCGGTGCAGGGGGCAATTACGAGCAGTACTTC	CASSPGAGGNYEQYF
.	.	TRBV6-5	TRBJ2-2	TGTGCCAGCAGTTACTCCCCGTATACGAACACCGGGGAGCTGTTTTTT	CASSYSPYTNTGELFF
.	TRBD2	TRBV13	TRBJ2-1	TGTGCCAGCAGCCGGTCAAGCGGGGCCTACAATGAGCAGTTCTTC	CASSRSSGAYNEQFF
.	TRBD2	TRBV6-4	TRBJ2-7	TGTGCCAGCAGCCAAGAGTTGGGAGGGCCCTACGAGCAGTACTTC	CASSQELGGPYEQYF
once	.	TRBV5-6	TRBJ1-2	TGTGCCAGCAGCTTCCGGGGGGCAGGCTATGGCTACACCTTC	CASSFRGAGYGYTF
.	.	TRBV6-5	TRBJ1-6	TGTGCCAGCAGCCCCATGGGGGGGGAAGATTCACCCCTCCACTTT	CASSPMGGEDSPLHF
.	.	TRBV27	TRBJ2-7	TGTGCCAGCAGTCCCCGGCAGGGAGGCCTCTACGAGCAGTACTTC	CASSPRQGGLYEQYF
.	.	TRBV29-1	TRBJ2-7	TGCAGCGTTGTGCGAACCTACGAGCAGTACTTC	CSVVRTYEQYF
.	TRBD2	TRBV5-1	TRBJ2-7	TGCGCCAGCAGCTTCCAGGGAGGGAGAGGTAGCGAGCAGTACTTC	CASSFQGGRGSEQYF
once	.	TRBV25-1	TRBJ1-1	TGTGCCAGCAGTGAATTGCGGGACGGGGGTACTGAAGCTTTCTTT	CASSELRDGGTEAFF
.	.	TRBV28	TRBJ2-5	TGTGCCAGCAGTTTGGAGGAGACCCAGTACTTC	CASSLEETQYF
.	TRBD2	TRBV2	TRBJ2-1	TGTGCCAGCAGCGCTAGCGGGAGCGGCATTCCAGGTATGGATGAGCAGTTCTTC	CASSASGSGIPGMDEQFF
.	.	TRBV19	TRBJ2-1	TGTGCCAGTAGTATAGGCCCCCGGGACACGAAGTTCTTC	CASSIGPRDTKFF
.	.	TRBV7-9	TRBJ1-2	TGTGCCAGCAGCCGCAACGACGGAGGAAGCTACACCTTC	CASSRNDGGSYTF
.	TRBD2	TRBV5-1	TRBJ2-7	TGCGCCAGCAGCCCTGGGACTAGCAGTAACGAGCAGTACTTC	CASSPGTSSNEQYF